These 14 T cell receptor beta chains were all obtained from the same sample, sequenced in a study of shared clonotypes between healthy human individuals. The protocol was immunoSEQ multiplex PCR, while the TCRdb copy is restricted to in-frame clones and leaves out a portion. Of 2.3 million or so clones in the sample, 85% to 95% are singletons; the top ten hold around 0.4%. The sample consisted of naive CD4+ T cells from PBMCs. Regarding subset: CD45RA+ positively selected. The receptors here all came from a man aged 18-30 years in good health. Some clones in this sample may be carry-over from other donors' samples.

The chain joins TRBV11-2 to TRBJ2-3; no clear D gene. CDR1 SGHAT and CDR2 FQNNGV come from the germline V gene. Trimming took off 5 bases at V and 11 bases at J, with 17 bases between the two ends. CDR3 size: 13 residues. CDR3 nucleotides: TGTGCCAGCAGCGCCCCATGGCAGGCCAGGCAGTATTTT. Its translation is CASSAPWQARQYF.

The J gene is TRBJ2-5, the V gene TRBV29-1; TRBD2 matches 9 bases. The CDR3 length is 12 residues. The germline V gene has CDR1 SQVTM and CDR2 ANQGSEA. CDR3 in DNA: TGCACCTCGCAGGCGGGGGGGGAGACCCAGTACTTC. Amino acids: CTSQAGGETQYF.

The chain recombines TRBV18 with TRBJ1-2; D is unclear. This CDR3 spans 13 amino acids. The germline V gene encodes CDR1 KGHSH and CDR2 LQKENI. Deletions cut 6 bases from V and 6 bases from J, with 14 bases between. The CDR3 nucleotides read TGTGCCAGCTCGCAGACCCCCCAGGATGGCTACACCTTC. This encodes CASSQTPQDGYTF.

The chain is built from TRBV6-6 and TRBJ1-2; perhaps TRBD1 as D (5 bases). The CDR3 spans 14 residues. Germline V gives CDR1 MNHNY, CDR2 SVGAGI (reference sequence). The V gene lost 6 bases and the J gene lost 1 base, with 12 bases spanning the gap. In nucleotides, the CDR3 is TGTGCCAGCAGCCGGGACGGTGTTAACTATGGCTACACCTTC. Its translation: CASSRDGVNYGYTF.

This clone appeared a single time. The chain is built from TRBV19 and TRBJ1-2; 8 bases align to TRBD1. Germline loops: CDR1 LNHDA, CDR2 SQIVND (reference sequence). Unmatched junction bases numbered 13, after V lost 10 bases and J lost 0 bases. There are 16 residues in the CDR3. This CDR3 is CATEETGETANYGYTF. The CDR3 nucleotides are TGTGCCACCGAAGAGACAGGGGAGACTGCTAACTATGGCTACACCTTC.

This clone was detected only once. The V gene is TRBV5-4, the J gene TRBJ2-5, with 8 bases that match TRBD1. This CDR3 region has 16 residues. CDR1 is SGHNT, CDR2 YYREEE, per germline (reference sequence). The J segment lost 5 bases and the V segment lost 0 bases, leaving 9 bases of the junction unmatched. The DNA of the CDR3 is TGTGCCAGCAGCTTGGGCCAGGGGGCGGTTGTGGAGACCCAGTACTTC. Protein sequence: CASSLGQGAVVETQYF.

This clone was counted once. V and J are TRBV18 and TRBJ1-5; D uncertain. There are 16 residues in the CDR3. V was trimmed by 3 bases and J by 1 base, leaving 13 bases between them. Germline V lookup: CDR1 KGHSH, CDR2 LQKENI. The DNA of the CDR3 is TGTGCCAGCTCACCGGCCATACGTGGGAGCAATCAGCCCCAGCATTTT. Residues: CASSPAIRGSNQPQHF.

Comment on this clone: Within the sample, other DNA sequences also encode this same CDR3. This chain's CDR3 is CASSSQITDTQYF. The CDR3 nucleotides are TGTGCCAGCAGCTCCCAAATAACAGATACGCAGTATTTT. The chain is built from TRBV7-2 and TRBJ2-3; D is unresolved. Trimming removed 4 bases at V and 3 bases at J, with 8 bases between. The CDR3 spans 13 residues. From germline, CDR1 is SGHTA and CDR2 FQGNSA.

CDR3 nucleotide sequence: TGTGCCAGCAGTCCCCTCAGGGCCAACACTGAAGCTTTCTTT. Translation: CASSPLRANTEAFF. The rearrangement links TRBV28 to TRBJ1-1; a weak D match, TRBD1 (5 bases). The germline CDR1 and CDR2 sequences are MDHEN and SYDVKM. Trimming stripped 5 bases from V and 2 bases from J, with 12 bases between. The CDR3 spans 14 residues.

The chain links TRBV5-1 to TRBJ2-3; tentative D call: TRBD1 (5 bases). Germline V gene data show CDR1 as SGHRS and CDR2 as YFSETQ. V was shortened by 3 bases and J by 6 bases, with 20 bases between the two germline ends. The CDR3 sequence is 16 residues long. The CDR3 loop is CASSSGHVGAPDTQYF. The CDR3 coding sequence is TGCGCCAGCAGCTCCGGTCACGTAGGGGCTCCGGATACGCAGTATTTT.

The chain recombines TRBV15 with TRBJ1-2; tentatively, D is TRBD1 (6 bases). Between the trimmed V and J ends, which lost 3 bases and 2 bases, there was a span of 7 bases. The CDR3 runs to 13 residues. The germline V gene encodes CDR1 LNHNV and CDR2 YYDKDF (reference sequence). CDR3 in DNA: TGTGCCACCAGCAGCGACAGGAACTATGGCTACACCTTC. As protein: CATSSDRNYGYTF. The full variable domain, rest sourced from reference TRBV15 and TRBJ1-2, is DAMVIQNPRYQVTQFGKPVTLSCSQTLNHNVMYWYQQKSSQAPKLLFHYYDKDFNNEADTPDNFQSRRPNTSFCFLDIRSPGLGDTAMYLCATSSDRNYGYTFGSGTRLTVV.

The chain joins TRBV5-8 to TRBJ1-1; D unresolved. This CDR3 region has 16 residues. Germline CDR1 is SGHTS and CDR2 is YDEGEE. Trimming cost V 0 bases and J 2 bases, with 14 bases left between them. CDR3 region: CASSLGTLPSNTEAFF. As DNA, the CDR3 is TGTGCCAGCAGCTTGGGAACCCTCCCGTCCAACACTGAAGCTTTCTTT.

The gene calls are TRBV11-2 and TRBJ1-1, with TRBD1 as a possible D gene (6 bases). With 5 bases removed from V and 4 bases from J, the gap between germline ends came to 14 bases. In germline, CDR1 is SGHAT, CDR2 FQNNGV. The CDR3 is 14 amino acids. The CDR3 is CASSPQQGPTEAFF. The CDR3 DNA sequence: TGTGCCAGCAGCCCCCAACAGGGACCCACTGAAGCTTTCTTT.

J is TRBJ2-1 and V is TRBV11-2; the match to TRBD1 covers 11 bases. With V trimmed by 5 bases and J by 5 bases, 2 bases remained unmatched. CDR3 size: 14 residues. Germline values: CDR1 SGHAT, CDR2 FQNNGV. In DNA form, the CDR3 reads TGTGCCAGCAGCCCGGGACAGGGGGACAATGAGCAGTTCTTC. Its translation: CASSPGQGDNEQFF.